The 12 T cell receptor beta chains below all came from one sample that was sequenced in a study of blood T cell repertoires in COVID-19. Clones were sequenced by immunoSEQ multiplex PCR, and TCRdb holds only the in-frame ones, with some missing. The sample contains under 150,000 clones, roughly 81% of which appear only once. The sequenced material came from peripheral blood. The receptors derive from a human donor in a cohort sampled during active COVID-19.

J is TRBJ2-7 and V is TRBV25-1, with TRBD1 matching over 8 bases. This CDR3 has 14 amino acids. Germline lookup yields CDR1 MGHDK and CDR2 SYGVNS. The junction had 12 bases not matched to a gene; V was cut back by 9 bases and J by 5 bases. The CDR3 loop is CASSIGQGADEQYF. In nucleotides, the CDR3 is TGTGCCAGTTCGATCGGGCAGGGGGCGGACGAGCAGTACTTC.

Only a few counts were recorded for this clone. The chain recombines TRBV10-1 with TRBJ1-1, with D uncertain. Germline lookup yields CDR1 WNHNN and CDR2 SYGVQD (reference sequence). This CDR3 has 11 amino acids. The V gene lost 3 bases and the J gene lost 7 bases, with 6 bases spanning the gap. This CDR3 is CASSDRVEAFF. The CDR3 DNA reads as TGCGCCAGCAGTGACCGGGTTGAAGCTTTCTTT.

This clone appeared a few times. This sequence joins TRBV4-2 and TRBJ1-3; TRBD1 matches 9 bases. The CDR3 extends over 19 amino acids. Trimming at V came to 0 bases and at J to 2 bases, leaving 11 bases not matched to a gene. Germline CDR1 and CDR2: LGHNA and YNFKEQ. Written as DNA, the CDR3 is TGTGCCAGCAGCCAAGAGGATCGACGGACAGGGGCTCCTGGAAACACCATATATTTT. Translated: CASSQEDRRTGAPGNTIYF.

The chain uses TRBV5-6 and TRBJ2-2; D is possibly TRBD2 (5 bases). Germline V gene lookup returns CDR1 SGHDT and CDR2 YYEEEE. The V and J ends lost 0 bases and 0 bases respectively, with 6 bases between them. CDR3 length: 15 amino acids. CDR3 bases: TGTGCCAGCAGCTTGGGAGGGACGAACACCGGGGAGCTGTTTTTT. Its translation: CASSLGGTNTGELFF.

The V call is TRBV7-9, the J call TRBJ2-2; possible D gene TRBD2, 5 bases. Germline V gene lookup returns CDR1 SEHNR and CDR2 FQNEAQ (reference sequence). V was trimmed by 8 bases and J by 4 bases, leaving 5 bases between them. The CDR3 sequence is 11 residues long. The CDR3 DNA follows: TGTGCCAGCGAGGGCACCGGGGAGCTGTTTTTT. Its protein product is CASEGTGELFF.

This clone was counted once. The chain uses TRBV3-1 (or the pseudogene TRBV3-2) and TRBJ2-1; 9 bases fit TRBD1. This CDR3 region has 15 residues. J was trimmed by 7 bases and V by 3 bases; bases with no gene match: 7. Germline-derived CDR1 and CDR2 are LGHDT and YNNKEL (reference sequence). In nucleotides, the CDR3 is TGTGCCAGCAGCCAGGAAGGACAGGGGAGGAATGAGCAGTTCTTC. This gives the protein CASSQEGQGRNEQFF.

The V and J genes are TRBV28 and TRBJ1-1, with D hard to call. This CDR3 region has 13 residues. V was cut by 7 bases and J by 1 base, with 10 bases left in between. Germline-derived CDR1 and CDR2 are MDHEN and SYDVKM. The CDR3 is CASTPPGNTEAFF. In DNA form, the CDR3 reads TGTGCCAGCACCCCCCCGGGGAACACTGAAGCTTTCTTT.

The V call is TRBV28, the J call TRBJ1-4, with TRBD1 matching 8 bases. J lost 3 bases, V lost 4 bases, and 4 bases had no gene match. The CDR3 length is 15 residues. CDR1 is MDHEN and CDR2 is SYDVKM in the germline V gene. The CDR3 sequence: CASSSWTGPNEKLFF. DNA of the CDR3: TGTGCCAGCAGTTCCTGGACAGGGCCTAATGAAAAACTGTTTTTT.

CDR3 DNA sequence: TGTGCCGGGTCGAGGGTTAACTATGGCTACACCTTC. It is translated as CAGSRVNYGYTF. The chain combines TRBV2 with TRBJ1-2; no definite D call. The V end lost 11 bases, the J end lost 1 base, and 11 bases lay between the germline ends. The CDR3 extends over 12 amino acids. Germline V gives CDR1 SNHLY, CDR2 FYNNEI.

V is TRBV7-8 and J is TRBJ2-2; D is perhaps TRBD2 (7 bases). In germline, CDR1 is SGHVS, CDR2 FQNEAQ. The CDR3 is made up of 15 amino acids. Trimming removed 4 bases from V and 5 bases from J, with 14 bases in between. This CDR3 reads CASSSQGRGTGELFF. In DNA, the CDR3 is TGTGCCAGCAGCTCCCAGGGGAGGGGGACCGGGGAGCTGTTTTTT.

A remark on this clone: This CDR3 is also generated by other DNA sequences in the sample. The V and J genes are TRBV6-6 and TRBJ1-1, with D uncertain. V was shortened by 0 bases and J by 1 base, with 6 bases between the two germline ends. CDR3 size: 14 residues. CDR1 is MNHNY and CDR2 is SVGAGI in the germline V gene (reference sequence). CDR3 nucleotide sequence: TGTGCCAGCAGTTACTCAGAGGGGAACACTGAAGCTTTCTTT. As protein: CASSYSEGNTEAFF.

In DNA form, the CDR3 reads TGTGCCAGCAGTTTCGGGACAGGGGTCAATGAGCAGTTCTTC. Protein sequence: CASSFGTGVNEQFF. V gene TRBV27 combines with J gene TRBJ2-1, with 10 bases fitting TRBD1. This CDR3 has 14 residues. The germline CDR1 and CDR2 sequences are MNHEY and SMNVEV (reference sequence). Germline trimming cut 3 bases from V and 6 bases from J; bases unmatched to any gene: 2.